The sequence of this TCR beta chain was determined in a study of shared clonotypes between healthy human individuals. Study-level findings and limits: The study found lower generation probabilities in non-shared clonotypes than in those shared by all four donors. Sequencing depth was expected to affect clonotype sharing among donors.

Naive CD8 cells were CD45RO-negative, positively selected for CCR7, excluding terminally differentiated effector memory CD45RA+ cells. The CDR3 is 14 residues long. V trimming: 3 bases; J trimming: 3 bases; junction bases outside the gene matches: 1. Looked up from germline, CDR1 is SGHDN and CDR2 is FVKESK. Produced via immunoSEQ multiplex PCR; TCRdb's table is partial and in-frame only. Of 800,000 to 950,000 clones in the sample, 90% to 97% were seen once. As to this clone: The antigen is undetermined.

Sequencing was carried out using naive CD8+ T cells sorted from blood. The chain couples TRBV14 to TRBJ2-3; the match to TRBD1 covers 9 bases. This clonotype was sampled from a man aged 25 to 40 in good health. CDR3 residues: CASSQDRGTDTQYF. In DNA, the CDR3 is TGTGCCAGCAGCCAGGACAGGGGAACAGATACGCAGTATTTT.